What follows is one T cell receptor beta chain and its context. Its specificity is unknown. This table comes from immunoSEQ multiplex PCR, and its TCRdb copy is limited to in-frame clones, with some not included. Here the sample spans about 140,000 clones, about four fifths being singletons. V gave up 3 bases and J gave up 13 bases; unmatched junction bases: 15. In germline, CDR1 is LNHDA, CDR2 SQIVND (reference sequence). CDR3 length: 15 residues. This sample was taken from a study of T cell responses to AZD1222 COVID-19 vaccine. Findings and caveats of the study: Repertoire sampling was restricted to post-peak T cell response timepoints. CD4 TCRs linked to vaccination spanned spike, dominating at 160-218 and 743-854. With two AZD1222 doses given, Spike-specific TCR breadth and depth both rose. As reported, nearly half of all spike-specific TCRs target variant regions that are unmutated.

Source: peripheral blood, taken on day 0 of AZD1222 vaccination. The chain recombines TRBV19 with TRBJ1-5, with 7 bases aligning to TRBD1. This sequence originates from an adult in good health. The CDR3 bases are TGTGCCAGTAGTATTACCGGGACAGAAGGGCCACCTCAGCATTTT. Translating it yields CASSITGTEGPPQHF.